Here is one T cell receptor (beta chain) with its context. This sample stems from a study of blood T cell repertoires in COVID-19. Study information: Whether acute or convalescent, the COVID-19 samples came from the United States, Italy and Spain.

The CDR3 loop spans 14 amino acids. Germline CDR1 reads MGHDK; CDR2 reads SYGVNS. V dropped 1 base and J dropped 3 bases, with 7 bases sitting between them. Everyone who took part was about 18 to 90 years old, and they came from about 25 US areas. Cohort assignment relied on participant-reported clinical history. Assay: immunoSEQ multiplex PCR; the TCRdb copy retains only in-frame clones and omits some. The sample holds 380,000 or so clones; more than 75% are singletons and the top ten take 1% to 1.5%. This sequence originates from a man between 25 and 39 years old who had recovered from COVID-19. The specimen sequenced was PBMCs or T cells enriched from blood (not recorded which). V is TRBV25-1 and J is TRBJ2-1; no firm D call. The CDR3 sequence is CASSESNSYNEQFF. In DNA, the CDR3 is TGTGCCAGCAGTGAATCGAACAGCTACAATGAGCAGTTCTTC.